This T cell receptor (beta chain) originates from a study of blood T cells in healthy people across ages (dated by TCRdb to between 2014 and 2017). Regarding the complete study: In model experiments, roughly one uniquely barcoded TCR beta cDNA molecule per two T cells was captured by template switching. Two additional independent replicas of 1 million unique cDNA reads from the same blood draw were analyzed for two donors (one aged 18 to 30 and one aged 80 or older). Four age groups were formed from the donors: young (average approximately 16 years), middle-aged (roughly 38), aged (62) and long-lived (82). Using deep sequencing normalized with unique cDNA molecular identifiers, the study measured how TCR beta repertoire diversity changes with age. Paper-wide results and their limitations: Because profiling used bulk unsorted PBMCs, naive and antigen-experienced compartments could not be compared conclusively. As age increased, observed TCR beta diversity per million T cells dropped in a roughly linear way, and a significant reduction was already evident by age 40. Estimates of total diversity based on one million sequenced T cells were considered lower bounds and underestimates. Observed TCR beta diversity correlated strongly with the percentage of naive T cells measured by flow cytometry. Compared with the aged group, more naive CD4+ T cells, fewer expanded clones and increased TCR diversity were shown by the long-lived group, suggesting age selection. The CMV infection status of donors was not known, potentially confounding age-related changes in expanded clonotypes.

About this clonotype: Its antigen has not been determined. The record has no base qualities; no much larger clone is one base away.

Trimming takes 6 bases from V and 4 bases from J, and the germline ends sit 15 bases apart. The CDR3 sequence holds 14 residues, the cysteine and phenylalanine included. Solely the CDR3 DNA is kept, with 42 bases framed from the first base. Library method: 5' RACE. Sequencing instrument: Illumina HiSeq 2500. The second PCR ran for about 6 to 11 cycles and used a J-beta primer mix along with a sample-barcoded 5' primer. A template-switch 5' adaptor carrying 12 random nucleotides introduced a unique molecular identifier onto each TCR beta cDNA molecule. Each sample yielded at least 2.5 million CDR3-containing paired-end reads. The Mint cDNA synthesis kit, primed by a TRBC-specific oligonucleotide, was used to synthesize first-strand cDNA from all RNA. Following uracil-DNA glycosylase treatment, all cDNA underwent a first 18-cycle PCR with the universal primers M1SS and BC2_uni_R. On the authors' methods: For normalization, 1 million high-quality reads, each with a distinct molecular identifier, were randomly selected from each sample. Instead of being binned into consensus sequences, reads with shared molecular identifiers were discarded. MiTCR, run with a Q25 quality threshold and the strictest error-elimination algorithm, handled CDR3 identification, clonotype clustering and error correction. A nonparametric unseen species model with Euler transformation was used to estimate lower-bound total TCR beta diversity. TCRdb redid the processing of the public reads, applying fastp at Q25 and MiXCR, and retained in-frame beta chains. Every distinct CDR3 protein forms one entry, paired with its most common genes and DNA. The authors' filters were not applied to this entry. The sample data list around 800,000 distinct CDR3 sequences, and about 26% of these were observed just once. The ten largest account for around 2.9% of the sample.

Donors were a few dozen systemically healthy Caucasian individuals from Russia aged about 6 to 100 years. Around 10 milliliters of peripheral blood were collected from each donor into EDTA-treated Vacutainer tubes. Ficoll-Paque density-gradient centrifugation was used to isolate PBMCs, with at least 6 million per sample. Total RNA, at least 5 micrograms per sample, was extracted from PBMCs with Trizol reagent. For every donor, flow cytometry on a PBMC aliquot measured the percentage of naive CD45RAhigh/CD27high T cells. This sample also appeared in a second study, on T cells of mothers and their children. As the second paper documents: Donors were nine systemically healthy Caucasian individuals: three mothers and their six children. cDNA synthesis used all of the extracted RNA, with roughly 1.5 ug of RNA in each 15 ul reaction. Sample barcodes and 2-4 random nucleotides were added via the M1S primer in the second PCR. Over 8.5 million TCR beta CDR3 reads came from each mother, compared with some 3 million reads from each child. Thymic selection shapes the output of TCR recombination in a similar way in related and unrelated pairs, and inherited differences have a minor effect. Normalized repertoire overlap was always found to be slightly, but never significantly, higher in related mother-child pairs than in unrelated mother-child pairs. With a sensitivity of 90 to 100 clones per million clonotypes, no persistent microchimeric T cell clones were detected. To look for features that set related mother-child pairs apart from unrelated individuals, the researchers ran deep NGS to compare the TCR beta repertoires of mothers and children. The mean age was roughly 36 +/- 4 years for the mothers and 11 +/- 4 years for the children. Libraries were sequenced on Illumina HiSeq 2000 with 100+100 nt paired-end reads after adapter ligation with NEBNext reagents. To prevent cross-contamination, the mother and child libraries were prepared a month apart and were sequenced in separate runs. For each donor, somewhere between roughly 500,000 and 2,300,000 distinct TCR beta clonotypes were identified. Naive TCR beta clonotypes were estimated from low-frequency clonotypes matched to each donor's FACS-determined naive share, without sorting.

The sequence was obtained from a boy younger than 18 in good health. The V and J segments used are TRBV12-3 or TRBV12-4 and TRBJ1-1; TRBD1 is a weak D gene call, 6 bases matching. The sample taken for sequencing was blood. The DNA sequence reads TGTGCCAGCAGCTACAGGGAGGCGAGCACTGAAGCTTTCTTT. Its protein is CASSYREASTEAFF.